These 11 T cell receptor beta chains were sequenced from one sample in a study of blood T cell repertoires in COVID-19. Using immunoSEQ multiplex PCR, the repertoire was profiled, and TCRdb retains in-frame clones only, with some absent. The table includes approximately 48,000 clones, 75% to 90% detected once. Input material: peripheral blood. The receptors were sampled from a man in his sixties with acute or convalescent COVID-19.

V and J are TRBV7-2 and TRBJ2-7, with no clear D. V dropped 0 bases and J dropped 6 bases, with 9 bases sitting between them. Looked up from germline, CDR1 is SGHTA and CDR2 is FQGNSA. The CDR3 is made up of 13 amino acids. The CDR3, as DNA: TGTGCCAGCAGCTTAGCGGTCCGCGGCGAGCAGTACTTC. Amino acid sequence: CASSLAVRGEQYF.

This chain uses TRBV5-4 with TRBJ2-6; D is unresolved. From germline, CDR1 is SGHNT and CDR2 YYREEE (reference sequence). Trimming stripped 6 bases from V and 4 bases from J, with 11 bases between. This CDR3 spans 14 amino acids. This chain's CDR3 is CASKSPSGANVLTF. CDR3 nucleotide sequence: TGTGCCAGCAAATCTCCCTCCGGGGCCAACGTCCTGACTTTC.

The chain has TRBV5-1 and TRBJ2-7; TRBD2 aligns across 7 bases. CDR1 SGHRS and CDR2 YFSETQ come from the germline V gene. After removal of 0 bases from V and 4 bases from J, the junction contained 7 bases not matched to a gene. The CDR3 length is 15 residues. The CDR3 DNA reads TGCGCCAGCAGCTTGGTTGCTAGCGGAACTTACGAGCAGTACTTC. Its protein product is CASSLVASGTYEQYF.

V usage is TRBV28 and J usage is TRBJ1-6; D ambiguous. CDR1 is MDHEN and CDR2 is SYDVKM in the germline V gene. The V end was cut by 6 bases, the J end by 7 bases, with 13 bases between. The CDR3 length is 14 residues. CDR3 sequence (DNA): TGTGCCAGCAGCGAACATGCCCCGAATTCACCCCTCCACTTT. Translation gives CASSEHAPNSPLHF.

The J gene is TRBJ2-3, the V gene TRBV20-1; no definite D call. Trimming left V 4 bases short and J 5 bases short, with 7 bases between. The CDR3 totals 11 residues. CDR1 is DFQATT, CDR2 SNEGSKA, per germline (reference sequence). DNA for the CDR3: TGCAGTGCTAAGCCCGTAGATACGCAGTATTTT. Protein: CSAKPVDTQYF.

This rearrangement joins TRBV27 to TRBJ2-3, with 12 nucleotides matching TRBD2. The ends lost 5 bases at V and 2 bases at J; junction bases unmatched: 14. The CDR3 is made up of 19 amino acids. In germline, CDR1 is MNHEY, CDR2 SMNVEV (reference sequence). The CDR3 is CASSPPRGLAGKHTDTQYF. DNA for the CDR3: TGTGCCAGCAGTCCACCCCGAGGACTAGCGGGAAAACACACAGATACGCAGTATTTT.

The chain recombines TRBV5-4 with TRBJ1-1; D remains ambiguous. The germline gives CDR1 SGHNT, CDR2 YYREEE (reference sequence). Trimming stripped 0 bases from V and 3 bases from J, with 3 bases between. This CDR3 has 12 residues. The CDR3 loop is CASSLAYTEAFF. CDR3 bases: TGTGCCAGCAGCTTGGCGTACACTGAAGCTTTCTTT.

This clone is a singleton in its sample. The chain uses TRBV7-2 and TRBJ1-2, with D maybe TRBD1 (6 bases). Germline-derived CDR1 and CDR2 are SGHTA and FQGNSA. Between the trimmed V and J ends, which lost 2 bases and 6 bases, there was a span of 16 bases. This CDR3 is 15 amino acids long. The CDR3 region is CASSLTPAGVNGYTF. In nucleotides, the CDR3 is TGTGCCAGCAGCTTAACCCCGGCAGGGGTGAATGGCTACACCTTC.

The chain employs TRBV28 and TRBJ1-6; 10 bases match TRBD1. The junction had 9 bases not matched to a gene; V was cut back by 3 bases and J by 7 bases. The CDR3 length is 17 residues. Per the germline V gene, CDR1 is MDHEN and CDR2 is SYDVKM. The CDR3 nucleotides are TGTGCCAGCAGTTTTTCGACCCCGGGACAGGGGAATTCACCCCTCCACTTT. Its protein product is CASSFSTPGQGNSPLHF. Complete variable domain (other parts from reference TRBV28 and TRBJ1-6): DVKVTQSSRYLVKRTGEKVFLECVQDMDHENMFWYRQDPGLGLRLIYFSYDVKMKEKGDIPEGYSVSREKKERFSLILESASTNQTSMYLCASSFSTPGQGNSPLHFGNGTRLTVT.

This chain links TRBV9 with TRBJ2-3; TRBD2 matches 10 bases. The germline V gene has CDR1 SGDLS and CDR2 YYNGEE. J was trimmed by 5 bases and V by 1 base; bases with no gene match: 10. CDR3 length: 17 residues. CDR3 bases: TGTGCCAGCAGCGTACCAAAAGCGGGAGGGTCCCAAGATACGCAGTATTTT. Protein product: CASSVPKAGGSQDTQYF.

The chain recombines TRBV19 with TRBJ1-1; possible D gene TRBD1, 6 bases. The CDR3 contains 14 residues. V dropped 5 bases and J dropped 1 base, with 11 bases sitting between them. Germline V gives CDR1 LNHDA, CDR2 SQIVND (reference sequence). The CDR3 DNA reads TGTGCCAGTAGTCCCTCGGACAGGAACACTGAAGCTTTCTTT. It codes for CASSPSDRNTEAFF.